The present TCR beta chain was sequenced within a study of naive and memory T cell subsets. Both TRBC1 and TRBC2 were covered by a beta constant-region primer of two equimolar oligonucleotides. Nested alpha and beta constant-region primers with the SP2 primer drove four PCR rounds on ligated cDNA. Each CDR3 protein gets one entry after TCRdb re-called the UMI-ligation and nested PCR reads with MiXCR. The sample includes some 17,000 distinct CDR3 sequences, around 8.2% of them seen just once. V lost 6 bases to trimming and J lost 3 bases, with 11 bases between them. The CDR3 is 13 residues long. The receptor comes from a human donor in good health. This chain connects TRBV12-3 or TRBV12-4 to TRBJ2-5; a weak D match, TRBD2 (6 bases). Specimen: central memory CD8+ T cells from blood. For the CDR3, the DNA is TGTGCCAGCAGCAGACTAGTAGAAGAGACCCAGTACTTC. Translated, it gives CASSRLVEETQYF.